These 10 T cell receptor beta chains originate from one sample sequenced in a study of blood T cell repertoires in COVID-19. Method: immunoSEQ multiplex PCR; TCRdb's copy keeps in-frame clones and lacks some. This table has approximately 190,000 clones, roughly four fifths appearing once. Sequenced sample: peripheral blood. The receptors here all came from a woman between 35 and 50 years old with acute or convalescent COVID-19.

The chain couples TRBV24-1 to TRBJ1-5; 7 bases line up with TRBD1. CDR1 and CDR2 (germline): KGHDR, SFDVKD. CDR3 size: 16 residues. The trim removed 2 bases at V and 5 bases at J, leaving 8 bases unmatched. CDR3 region: CATSDSAWDRDQPQHF. CDR3 nucleotide sequence: TGTGCCACCAGTGATTCTGCTTGGGACAGAGATCAGCCCCAGCATTTT.

This clone is a singleton in its sample. This rearrangement joins TRBV7-6 to TRBJ2-1; 12 positions match TRBD2. The CDR3 contains 15 residues. Germline values: CDR1 SGHVS, CDR2 FNYEAQ. V lost 1 base and J lost 7; bases outside the gene matches: 2. The CDR3 loop reads CASSLGLAGGNEQFF. The CDR3 DNA reads TGTGCCAGCAGCTTAGGGCTAGCGGGAGGGAATGAGCAGTTCTTC.

This chain links TRBV2 with TRBJ1-6; D gene unclear. Germline V gene lookup returns CDR1 SNHLY and CDR2 FYNNEI. The CDR3 has 15 residues. Between the trimmed V and J ends, which lost 7 bases and 8 bases, there was a span of 18 bases. DNA for the CDR3: TGTGCCAGCAAAGAGGGTCTACCGAAGGATTCACCCCTCCACTTT. This codes for CASKEGLPKDSPLHF.

The genes are TRBV30 and TRBJ2-5, with D possibly matching TRBD1 (6 bases). This CDR3 region has 16 residues. Per germline, CDR1 GTSNPN and CDR2 SVGIG (reference sequence). V gave up 1 base and J gave up 2 bases, with 17 bases separating them. This CDR3 reads CAWSGQARPTQETQYF. CDR3 nucleotides: TGTGCCTGGAGTGGACAGGCTAGGCCAACTCAAGAGACCCAGTACTTC.

The chain carries TRBV7-3 and TRBJ2-1; the D gene is possibly TRBD2 (7 bases). The CDR3 spans 14 residues. Germline V lookup: CDR1 SGHTA, CDR2 FQGTGA. Deletions cut 0 bases from V and 7 bases from J, with 10 bases between. CDR3 region: CASSLTGGANEQFF. The DNA for the CDR3 is TGTGCCAGCAGCTTAACTGGGGGGGCAAATGAGCAGTTCTTC.

The V and J genes are TRBV5-4 and TRBJ1-6; D is uncertain. Germline CDR1 is SGHNT and CDR2 is YYREEE (reference sequence). The germline V and J ends were trimmed by 0 bases and 6 bases, with 7 bases remaining between them. The CDR3 has 14 amino acids. The CDR3: CASSLEQLNSPLHF. In nucleotides, the CDR3 is TGTGCCAGCAGCTTGGAACAGCTTAATTCACCCCTCCACTTT. Full variable domain (outside the CDR3, taken from reference TRBV5-4 and TRBJ1-6): ETGVTQSPTHLIKTRGQQVTLRCSSQSGHNTVSWYQQALGQGPQFIFQYYREEENGRGNFPPRFSGLQFPNYSSELNVNALELDDSALYLCASSLEQLNSPLHFGNGTRLTVT.

This chain joins TRBV28 and TRBJ2-7; a possible D gene is TRBD2 (5 bases). Germline V CDR1 and CDR2: MDHEN, SYDVKM. Between the trimmed V and J ends, which lost 5 bases and 2 bases, there was a span of 10 bases. The CDR3 totals 13 residues. CDR3 DNA: TGTGCCAGCAGTCGGATCGGGACCTACGAGCAGTACTTC. As protein: CASSRIGTYEQYF.

The chain uses TRBV19 and TRBJ2-1; the match to TRBD1 covers 9 bases. The CDR3 length is 13 residues. Germline V gives CDR1 LNHDA, CDR2 SQIVND (reference sequence). Trimming cost V 5 bases and J 9 bases; bases outside gene matches: 5. The CDR3 here is CASSSQGAGEQFF. The CDR3 DNA sequence: TGTGCCAGTAGTTCACAGGGGGCCGGTGAGCAGTTCTTC. The variable domain in full, with the rest retrieved from reference TRBV19 and TRBJ2-1, is DGGITQSPKYLFRKEGQNVTLSCEQNLNHDAMYWYRQDPGQGLRLIYYSQIVNDFQKGDIAEGYSVSREKKESFPLTVTSAQKNPTAFYLCASSSQGAGEQFFGPGTRLTVL.

The chain joins TRBV7-2 to TRBJ2-7, with a weak D call TRBD2 (6 bases). Trimming removed 2 bases from V and 0 bases from J, with 14 bases in between. This CDR3 region has 16 residues. CDR1 SGHTA and CDR2 FQGNSA come from the germline V gene. The DNA for the CDR3 is TGTGCCAGCAGCTTAAAGCTCGGGGGAAACTCCTACGAGCAGTACTTC. This gives the protein CASSLKLGGNSYEQYF.

The chain recombines TRBV5-4 with TRBJ2-7; 9 bases agree with TRBD2. This CDR3 is built from 16 residues. Germline V lookup: CDR1 SGHNT, CDR2 YYREEE (reference sequence). V trimming: 4 bases; J trimming: 0 bases; junction bases outside the gene matches: 8. The CDR3 here is CASSPGTSRSSYEQYF. The DNA for the CDR3 is TGTGCCAGCAGCCCTGGGACTAGCAGGAGCTCCTACGAGCAGTACTTC. Filled out from reference TRBV5-4 and TRBJ2-7, the complete variable domain reads ETGVTQSPTHLIKTRGQQVTLRCSSQSGHNTVSWYQQALGQGPQFIFQYYREEENGRGNFPPRFSGLQFPNYSSELNVNALELDDSALYLCASSPGTSRSSYEQYFGPGTRLTVT.